This TCR beta chain was recovered during a study of post-analysis software for immune sequencing data. About the study: There were relapsing-remitting, secondary progressive and progressive-relapsing multiple sclerosis among the disease courses included.

The CDR3 spans 15 residues. Germline CDR1 is MDHEN and CDR2 is SYDVKM. V shed 3 bases and J shed 2 bases, with 14 bases lying between them. Note on this clonotype: Its target is not known.

Unique molecular identifiers were present in the TCR beta cDNA libraries. Input amounts of 1 to 10 million T cells were used. These gave 500,000 or so cDNA molecules, so each molecule approximated one T cell. Via MiXCR, TCRdb re-called the PCR reads, giving one row per CDR3 protein. The sample includes hundreds of thousands of distinct CDR3 sequences, about 27% seen only once; the top ten take roughly 0.53%. General study results and limits: The study found significantly lower normalized Chao1 diversity in multiple sclerosis patients than in controls. Patients used roughly five TRBV segments, including TRBV5-6, TRBV5-1 and TRBV20-1, more often than controls.

Input material: blood. This rearrangement joins TRBV28 to TRBJ2-7; D is perhaps TRBD1 (6 bases). The receptor comes from a girl aged 10 to 17 with multiple sclerosis. For the CDR3, the DNA is TGTGCCAGCAGTTTTGACAGGCAACCTACCTACGAGCAGTACTTC. Its protein product is CASSFDRQPTYEQYF.